This T cell receptor (beta chain) was sequenced in a study of shared clonotypes between healthy human individuals. Trimming cost V 6 bases and J 5 bases, with 10 bases left between them. This CDR3 comprises 12 residues. Germline CDR1 reads MDHEN; CDR2 reads SYDVKM. Sequenced by immunoSEQ multiplex PCR; TCRdb stores in-frame clones only, minus some. The sample records about a million clones, 77% being singletons. As for this clone: The same CDR3 also results from other DNA sequences found in this sample.

The chain employs TRBV28 and TRBJ2-5, with unresolved D. The sequence was obtained from a man aged 18 to 29 in good health. Some clones in this sample may be carry-over from other donors' samples. The sample was memory CD4+ T cells from PBMCs. As for subset: CD45RA-negative fraction. The CDR3 coding sequence is TGTGCCAGCAGCCTCTTAAGGGAGACCCAGTACTTC. It is translated as CASSLLRETQYF.